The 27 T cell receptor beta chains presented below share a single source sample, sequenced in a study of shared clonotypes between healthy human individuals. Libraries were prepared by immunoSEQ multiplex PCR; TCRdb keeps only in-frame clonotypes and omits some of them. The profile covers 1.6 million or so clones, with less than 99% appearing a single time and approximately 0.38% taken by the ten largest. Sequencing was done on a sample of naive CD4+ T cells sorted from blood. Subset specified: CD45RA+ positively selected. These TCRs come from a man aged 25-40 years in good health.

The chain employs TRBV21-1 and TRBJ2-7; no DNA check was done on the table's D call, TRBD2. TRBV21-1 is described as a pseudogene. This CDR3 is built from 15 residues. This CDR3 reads CASSKGPAGNYEQYF. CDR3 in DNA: TGTGCCAGCAGCAAGGGGCCAGCGGGGAACTACGAGCAGTACTTC.

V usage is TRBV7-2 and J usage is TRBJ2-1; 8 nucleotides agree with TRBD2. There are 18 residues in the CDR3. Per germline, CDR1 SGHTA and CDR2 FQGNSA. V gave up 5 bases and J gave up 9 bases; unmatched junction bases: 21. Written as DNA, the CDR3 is TGTGCCAGCAGCCCCCGCCCGGGACGACGGGGGGGGCTTGCTGAGCAGTTCTTC. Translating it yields CASSPRPGRRGGLAEQFF.

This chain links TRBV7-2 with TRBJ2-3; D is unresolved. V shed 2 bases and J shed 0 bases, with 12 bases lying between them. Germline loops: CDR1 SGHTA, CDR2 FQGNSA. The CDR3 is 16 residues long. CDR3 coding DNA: TGTGCCAGCAGCTTATCGGTTGGTTTAAGCACAGATACGCAGTATTTT. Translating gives CASSLSVGLSTDTQYF.

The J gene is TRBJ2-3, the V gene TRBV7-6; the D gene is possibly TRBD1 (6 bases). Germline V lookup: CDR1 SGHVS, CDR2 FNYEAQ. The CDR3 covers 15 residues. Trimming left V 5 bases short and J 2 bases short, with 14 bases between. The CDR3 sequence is CASSPQTGITDTQYF. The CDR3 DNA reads TGTGCCAGCAGCCCTCAGACAGGAATCACAGATACGCAGTATTTT.

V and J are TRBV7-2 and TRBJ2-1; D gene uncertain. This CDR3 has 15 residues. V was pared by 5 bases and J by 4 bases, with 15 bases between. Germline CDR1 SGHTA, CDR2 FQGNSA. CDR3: CASSPGPQSYNEQFF. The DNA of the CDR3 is TGTGCCAGCAGCCCGGGCCCCCAGTCGTACAATGAGCAGTTCTTC. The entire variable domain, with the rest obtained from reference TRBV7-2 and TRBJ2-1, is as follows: GAGVSQSPSNKVTEKGKDVELRCDPISGHTALYWYRQSLGQGLEFLIYFQGNSAPDKSGLPSDRFSAERTGGSVSTLTIQRTQQEDSAVYLCASSPGPQSYNEQFFGPGTRLTVL.

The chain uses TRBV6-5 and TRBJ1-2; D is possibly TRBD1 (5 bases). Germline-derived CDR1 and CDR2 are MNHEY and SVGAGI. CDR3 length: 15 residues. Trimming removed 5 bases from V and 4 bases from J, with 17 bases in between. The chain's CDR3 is CASSQSAGTAYGYTF. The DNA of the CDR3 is TGTGCCAGCAGTCAATCAGCAGGGACGGCCTATGGCTACACCTTC.

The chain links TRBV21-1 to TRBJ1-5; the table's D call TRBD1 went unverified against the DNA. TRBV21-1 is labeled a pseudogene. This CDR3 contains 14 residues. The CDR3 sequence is CASSQWAVNQPQHF. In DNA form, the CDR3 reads TGTGCCAGCAGTCAGTGGGCCGTAAATCAGCCCCAGCATTTT.

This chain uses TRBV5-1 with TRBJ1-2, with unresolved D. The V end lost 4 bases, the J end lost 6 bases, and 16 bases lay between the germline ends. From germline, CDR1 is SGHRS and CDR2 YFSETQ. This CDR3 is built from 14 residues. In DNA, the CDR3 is TGCGCCAGCAGCCCCAATGCCGAATTCAATGGCTACACCTTC. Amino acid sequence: CASSPNAEFNGYTF.

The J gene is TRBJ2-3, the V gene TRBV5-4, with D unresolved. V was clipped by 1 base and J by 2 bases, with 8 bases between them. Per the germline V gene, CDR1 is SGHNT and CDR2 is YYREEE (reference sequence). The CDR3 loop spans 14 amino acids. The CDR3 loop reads CASSLFGPTDTQYF. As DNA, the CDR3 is TGTGCCAGCAGCTTGTTCGGACCCACAGATACGCAGTATTTT.

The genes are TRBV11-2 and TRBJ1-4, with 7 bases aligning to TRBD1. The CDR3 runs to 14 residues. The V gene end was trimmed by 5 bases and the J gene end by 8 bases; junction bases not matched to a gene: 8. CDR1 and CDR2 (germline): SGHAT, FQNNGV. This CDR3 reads CASSQGGALEKLFF. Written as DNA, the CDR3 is TGTGCCAGCAGCCAAGGGGGCGCGCTCGAAAAACTGTTTTTT.

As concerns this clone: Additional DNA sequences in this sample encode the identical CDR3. The CDR3 spells CASRKGLNTGELFF. CDR3 DNA sequence: TGCGCCAGCAGAAAGGGGTTGAACACCGGGGAGCTGTTTTTT. The chain couples TRBV5-1 to TRBJ2-2, with D possibly matching TRBD1 (5 bases). V was shortened by 5 bases and J by 1 base, with 9 bases between the two germline ends. The CDR3 contains 14 residues. Germline V lookup: CDR1 SGHRS, CDR2 YFSETQ.

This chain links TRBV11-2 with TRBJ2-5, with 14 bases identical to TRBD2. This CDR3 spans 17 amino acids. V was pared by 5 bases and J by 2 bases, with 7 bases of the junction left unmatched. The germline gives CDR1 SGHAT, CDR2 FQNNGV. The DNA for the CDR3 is TGTGCCAGCAGCCAAGGACTAGCGGGAGGCCCACAAGAGACCCAGTACTTC. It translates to CASSQGLAGGPQETQYF.

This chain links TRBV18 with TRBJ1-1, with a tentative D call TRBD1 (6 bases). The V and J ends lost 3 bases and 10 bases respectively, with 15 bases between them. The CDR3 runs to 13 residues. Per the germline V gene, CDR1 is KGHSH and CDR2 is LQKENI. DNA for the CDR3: TGTGCCAGCTCACCTAAGACAGGATTAGGAGCTTTCTTT. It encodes CASSPKTGLGAFF.

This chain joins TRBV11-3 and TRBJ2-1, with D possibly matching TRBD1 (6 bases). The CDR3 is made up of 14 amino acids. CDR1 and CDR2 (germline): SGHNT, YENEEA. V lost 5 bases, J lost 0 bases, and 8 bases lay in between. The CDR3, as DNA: TGTGCCAGCAGCGGCAGGGGCTCCTACAATGAGCAGTTCTTC. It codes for CASSGRGSYNEQFF.

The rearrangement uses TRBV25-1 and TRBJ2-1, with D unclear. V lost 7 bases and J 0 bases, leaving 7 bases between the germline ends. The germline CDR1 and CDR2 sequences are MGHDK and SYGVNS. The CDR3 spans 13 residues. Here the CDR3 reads CASNSLSYNEQFF. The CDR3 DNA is TGTGCCAGCAACAGCCTCTCCTACAATGAGCAGTTCTTC.

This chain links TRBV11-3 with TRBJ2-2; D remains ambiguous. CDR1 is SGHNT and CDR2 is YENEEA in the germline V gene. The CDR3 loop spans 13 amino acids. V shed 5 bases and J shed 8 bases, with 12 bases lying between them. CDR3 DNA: TGTGCCAGCAGCCCGAAAGCGCGTGGGGAGCTGTTTTTT. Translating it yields CASSPKARGELFF.

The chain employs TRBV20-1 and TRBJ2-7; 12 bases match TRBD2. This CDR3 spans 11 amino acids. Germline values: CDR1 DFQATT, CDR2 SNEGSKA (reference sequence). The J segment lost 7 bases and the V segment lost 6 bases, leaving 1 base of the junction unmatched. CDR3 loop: CSAGLAGEQYF. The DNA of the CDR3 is TGCAGTGCCGGACTAGCGGGGGAGCAGTACTTC.

CDR3 amino acids: CASSPRGGRSDTQYF. The DNA of the CDR3 is TGTGCCAGCAGCCCCAGGGGAGGGAGGTCCGATACGCAGTATTTT. V usage is TRBV9 and J usage is TRBJ2-3, with D possibly TRBD2 on 7 matching bases. Trimming removed 4 bases from V and 6 bases from J, with 18 bases in between. The V gene's germline CDR1 is SGDLS and CDR2 YYNGEE. The CDR3 has 15 residues.

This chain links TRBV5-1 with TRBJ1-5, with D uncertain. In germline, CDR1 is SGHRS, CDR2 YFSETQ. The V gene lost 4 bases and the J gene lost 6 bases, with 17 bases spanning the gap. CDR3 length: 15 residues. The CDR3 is CASSLRGLSGQPQHF. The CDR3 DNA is TGCGCCAGCAGCCTCAGAGGTTTGAGTGGTCAGCCCCAGCATTTT.

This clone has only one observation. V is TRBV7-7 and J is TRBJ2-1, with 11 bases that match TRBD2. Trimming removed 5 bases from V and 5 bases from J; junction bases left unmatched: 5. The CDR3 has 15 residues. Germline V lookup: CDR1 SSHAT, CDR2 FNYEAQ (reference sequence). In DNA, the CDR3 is TGTGCCAGCAGCAAAAGACTAGCGGGACACAATGAGCAGTTCTTC. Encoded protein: CASSKRLAGHNEQFF.

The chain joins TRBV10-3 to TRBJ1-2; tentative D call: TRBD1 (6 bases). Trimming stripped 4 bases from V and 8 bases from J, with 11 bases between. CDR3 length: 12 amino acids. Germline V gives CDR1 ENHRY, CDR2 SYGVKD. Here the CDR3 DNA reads TGTGCCATCAGTGGTTACAGGGAGGGCTACACCTTC. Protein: CAISGYREGYTF.

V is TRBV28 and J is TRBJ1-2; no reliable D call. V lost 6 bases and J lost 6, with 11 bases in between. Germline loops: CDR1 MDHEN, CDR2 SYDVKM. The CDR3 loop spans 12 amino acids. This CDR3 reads CASSRPGHGYTF. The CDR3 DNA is TGTGCCAGCAGCCGCCCGGGCCATGGCTACACCTTC.

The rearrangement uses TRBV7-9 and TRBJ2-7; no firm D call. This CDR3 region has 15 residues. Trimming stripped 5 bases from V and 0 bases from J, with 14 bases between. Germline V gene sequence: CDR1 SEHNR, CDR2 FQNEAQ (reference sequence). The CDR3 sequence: CASSPASLSSYEQYF. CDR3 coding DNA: TGTGCCAGCAGCCCCGCGAGCCTAAGCTCCTACGAGCAGTACTTC.

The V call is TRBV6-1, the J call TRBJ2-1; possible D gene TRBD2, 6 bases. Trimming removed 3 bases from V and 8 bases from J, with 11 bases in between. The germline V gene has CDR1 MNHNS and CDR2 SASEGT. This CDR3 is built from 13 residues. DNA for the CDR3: TGTGCCAGCAGTGATTCTCCGGGGGATGAGCAGTTCTTC. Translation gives CASSDSPGDEQFF.

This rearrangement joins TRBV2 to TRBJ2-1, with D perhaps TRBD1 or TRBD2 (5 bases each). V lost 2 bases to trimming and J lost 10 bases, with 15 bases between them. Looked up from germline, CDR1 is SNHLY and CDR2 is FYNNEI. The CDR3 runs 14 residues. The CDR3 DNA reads TGTGCCAGCAGTGAAACCGGAAGGGGCGGGGAGCAGTTCTTC. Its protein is CASSETGRGGEQFF.

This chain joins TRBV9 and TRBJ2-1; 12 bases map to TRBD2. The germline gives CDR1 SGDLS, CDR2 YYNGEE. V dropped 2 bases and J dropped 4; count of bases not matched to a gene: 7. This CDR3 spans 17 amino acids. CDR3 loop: CASSVTSGSSHYNEQFF. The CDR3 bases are TGTGCCAGCAGCGTGACTAGCGGGAGTTCTCATTACAATGAGCAGTTCTTC.

CDR3 bases: TGTGCCAGCAGCCCCCGACAGGTAACGCCGGATGGCTACACCTTC. Translated: CASSPRQVTPDGYTF. The chain uses TRBV7-2 and TRBJ1-2, with D perhaps TRBD1 (6 bases). Germline-derived CDR1 and CDR2 are SGHTA and FQGNSA. The CDR3 runs 15 residues. Trimming left V 5 bases short and J 6 bases short, with 19 bases between. Full variable domain (missing parts from reference TRBV7-2 and TRBJ1-2): GAGVSQSPSNKVTEKGKDVELRCDPISGHTALYWYRQSLGQGLEFLIYFQGNSAPDKSGLPSDRFSAERTGGSVSTLTIQRTQQEDSAVYLCASSPRQVTPDGYTFGSGTRLTVV.